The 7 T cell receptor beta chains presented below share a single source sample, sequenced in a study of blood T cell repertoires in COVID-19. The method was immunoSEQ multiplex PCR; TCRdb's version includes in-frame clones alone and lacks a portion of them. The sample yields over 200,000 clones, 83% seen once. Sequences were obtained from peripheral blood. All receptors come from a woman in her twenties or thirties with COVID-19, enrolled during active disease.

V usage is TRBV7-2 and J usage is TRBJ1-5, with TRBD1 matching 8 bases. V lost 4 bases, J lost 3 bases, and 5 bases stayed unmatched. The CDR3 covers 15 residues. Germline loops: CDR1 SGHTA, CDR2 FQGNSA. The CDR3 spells CASSSGGRDNQPQHF. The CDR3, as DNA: TGTGCCAGCAGCTCAGGGGGCAGGGACAATCAGCCCCAGCATTTT.

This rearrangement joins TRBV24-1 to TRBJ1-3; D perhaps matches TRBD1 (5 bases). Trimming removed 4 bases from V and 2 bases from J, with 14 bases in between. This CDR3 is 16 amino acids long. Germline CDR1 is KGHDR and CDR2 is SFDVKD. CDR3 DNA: TGTGCCACCAGTGACGCCCCCCAAGGGGCTGGAAACACCATATATTTT. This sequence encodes CATSDAPQGAGNTIYF.

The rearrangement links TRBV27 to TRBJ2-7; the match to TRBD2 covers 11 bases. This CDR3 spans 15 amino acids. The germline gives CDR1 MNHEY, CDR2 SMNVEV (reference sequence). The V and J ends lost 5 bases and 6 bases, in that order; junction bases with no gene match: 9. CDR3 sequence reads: CASSLTSGSSAEQYF. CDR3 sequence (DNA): TGTGCCAGCAGTCTAACTAGCGGGAGTTCGGCCGAGCAGTACTTC.

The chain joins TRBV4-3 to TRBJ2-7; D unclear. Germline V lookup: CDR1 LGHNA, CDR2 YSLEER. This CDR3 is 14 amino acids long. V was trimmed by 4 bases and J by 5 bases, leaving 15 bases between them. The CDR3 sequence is CASSRTMHTHEQYF. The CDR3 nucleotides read TGCGCCAGCAGCCGAACGATGCACACCCACGAGCAGTACTTC.

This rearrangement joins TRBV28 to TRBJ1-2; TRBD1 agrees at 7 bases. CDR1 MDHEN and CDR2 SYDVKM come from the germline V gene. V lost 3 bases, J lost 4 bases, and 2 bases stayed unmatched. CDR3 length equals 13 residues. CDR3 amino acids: CASSLGQSYGYTF. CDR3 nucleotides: TGTGCCAGCAGTTTGGGACAGAGCTATGGCTACACCTTC.

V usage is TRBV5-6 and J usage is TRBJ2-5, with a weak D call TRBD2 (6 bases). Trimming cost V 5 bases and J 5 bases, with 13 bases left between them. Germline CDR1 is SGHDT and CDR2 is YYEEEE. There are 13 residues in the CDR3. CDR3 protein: CASSYGTPETQYF. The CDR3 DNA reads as TGTGCCAGCAGTTACGGGACTCCGGAGACCCAGTACTTC. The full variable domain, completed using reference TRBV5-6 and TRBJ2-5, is DAGVTQSPTHLIKTRGQQVTLRCSPKSGHDTVSWYQQALGQGPQFIFQYYEEEERQRGNFPDRFSGHQFPNYSSELNVNALLLGDSALYLCASSYGTPETQYFGPGTRLLVL.

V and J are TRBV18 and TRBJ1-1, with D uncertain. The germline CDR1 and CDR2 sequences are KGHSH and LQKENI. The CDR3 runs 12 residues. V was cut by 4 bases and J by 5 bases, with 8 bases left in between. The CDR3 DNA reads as TGTGCCAGCTCACTCCCGGGGACTGAAGCTTTCTTT. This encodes CASSLPGTEAFF.